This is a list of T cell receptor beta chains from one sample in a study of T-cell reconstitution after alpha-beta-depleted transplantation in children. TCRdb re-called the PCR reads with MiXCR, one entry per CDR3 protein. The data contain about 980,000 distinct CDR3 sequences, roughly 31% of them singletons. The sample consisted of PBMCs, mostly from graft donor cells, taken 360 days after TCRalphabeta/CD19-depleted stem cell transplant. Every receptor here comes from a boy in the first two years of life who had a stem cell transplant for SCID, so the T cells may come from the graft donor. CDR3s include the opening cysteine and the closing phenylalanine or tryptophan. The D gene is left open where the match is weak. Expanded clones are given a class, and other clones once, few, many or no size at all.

CASLRGGGSNEQYF,TGTGCCAGCTTGCGCGGCGGGGGATCGAACGAGCAGTACTTC,TRBD2,TRBV6-1,NA,TRBJ2-7
CASSFFLADTQYF,TGTGCCAGCAGCTTCTTTTTAGCAGATACGCAGTATTTT,NA,TRBV7-9,NA,TRBJ2-3
CSARNGGAETGELFF,TGCAGTGCTAGAAACGGGGGGGCCGAAACCGGGGAGCTGTTTTTT,TRBD2,TRBV20-1,few,TRBJ2-2
CSAGSGGGLYEQYF,TGCAGTGCTGGGTCTGGCGGGGGGCTCTACGAGCAGTACTTC,TRBD2,TRBV20-1,few,TRBJ2-7
CASSSSLTSAWNTGELFF,TGCGCCAGCAGCTCTTCCCTGACTAGCGCGTGGAACACCGGGGAGCTGTTTTTT,TRBD2,TRBV5-1,NA,TRBJ2-2
CASSLGLAGDTGELFF,TGTGCCAGCAGCTTAGGCCTAGCGGGGGACACCGGGGAGCTGTTTTTT,TRBD2,TRBV7-9,NA,TRBJ2-2
CASSLGTSTGELFF,TGTGCCAGCAGCTTAGGAACTTCCACCGGGGAGCTGTTTTTT,NA,TRBV7-7,NA,TRBJ2-2
CASSLQGMMADTQYF,TGTGCCAGCAGTTTACAGGGGATGATGGCAGATACGCAGTATTTT,NA,TRBV12-3/TRBV12-4,NA,TRBJ2-3
CASSPTGQSYYGYTF,TGTGCCAGCAGCCCTACCGGACAGAGCTACTATGGCTACACCTTC,NA,TRBV6-1,NA,TRBJ1-2
CSAAAPTGTGAFSGDEQYF,TGCAGTGCCGCGGCCCCTACCGGGACAGGGGCTTTCTCTGGGGACGAGCAGTACTTC,TRBD1,TRBV20-1,NA,TRBJ2-7
CSAIAGRYSNQPQHF,TGCAGTGCTATAGCAGGTAGATATAGCAATCAGCCCCAGCATTTT,NA,TRBV20-1,few,TRBJ1-5
CASSKDGPYEQYF,TGCGCCAGCAGCAAGGACGGACCCTACGAGCAGTACTTC,NA,TRBV5-1,NA,TRBJ2-7
CASSLQVSTEAFF,TGTGCCAGCTCCCTACAGGTTTCGACTGAAGCTTTCTTT,NA,TRBV18,NA,TRBJ1-1
CASSGGQPNSPLHF,TGCGCCAGCAGCGGGGGACAACCTAATTCACCCCTCCACTTT,NA,TRBV5-1,few,TRBJ1-6
CASSWDGREQYF,TGTGCCAGCAGCTGGGACGGGAGGGAGCAGTACTTC,TRBD2,TRBV11-2,NA,TRBJ2-7
CASSHPLTGETQYF,TGTGCCAGCAGCCACCCACTGACGGGGGAGACCCAGTACTTC,NA,TRBV13,NA,TRBJ2-5
CASRRSLLADNEQFF,TGTGCCAGCAGGCGATCCCTCTTGGCCGACAATGAGCAGTTCTTC,NA,TRBV12-3/TRBV12-4,NA,TRBJ2-1